These 28 T cell receptor beta chains share one sample of origin, sequenced in a study of preoperative IRX-2 immunotherapy in early breast cancer. The treatment is: preoperative locoregional IRX-2 cytokine immunotherapy. This table comes from immunoSEQ multiplex PCR, and its TCRdb copy is limited to in-frame clones, with some not included. Found here are approximately 11,000 clones, around 85% of them singletons; the top ten hold around 5.4%. The sample in question was lymph node tissue, obtained before IRX-2 immunotherapy. These receptors were taken from a human donor with breast cancer.

This clone is medium-sized (0.01 to 0.1%) in the sample. The V and J genes are TRBV7-1 and TRBJ1-1, with D possibly TRBD1 on 6 matching bases. TRBV7-1 is flagged as an ORF with uncertain function. CDR3 length: 13 residues. Between the trimmed V and J ends, which lost 3 bases and 3 bases, there was a span of 8 bases. CDR3 coding DNA: TGTGCCAGCAGCTCTAACAGGGACACTGAAGCTTTCTTT. The encoded protein is CASSSNRDTEAFF.

CDR3 in amino acids: CASSPDRGKTEAFF. CDR3 coding DNA: TGTGCCAGTAGTCCTGACAGGGGTAAGACTGAAGCTTTCTTT. The chain has TRBV19 and TRBJ1-1; 8 bases fit TRBD1. The CDR3 is 14 amino acids. V shed 5 bases and J 5 bases; nucleotides not matched to a gene: 7. Looked up from germline, CDR1 is LNHDA and CDR2 is SQIVND (reference sequence).

The rearrangement joins TRBV6-7 to TRBJ1-3; 7 bases align to TRBD1. TRBV6-7 is an ORF for which the function is uncertain. The junction had 11 bases not matched to a gene; V was cut back by 6 bases and J by 3 bases. The CDR3 is 16 residues long. CDR3 loop: CASRNRDSANGNTIYF. The CDR3 coding sequence is TGTGCCAGCAGAAACCGGGACAGTGCTAATGGAAACACCATATATTTT.

J is TRBJ2-7 and V is TRBV6-4; a possible D gene is TRBD1 (6 bases). This CDR3 comprises 16 residues. In germline, CDR1 is MRHNA, CDR2 SNTAGT. Trimming removed 5 bases at V and 1 base at J, with 18 bases between. CDR3 DNA: TGTGCCAGCAGTACCGACGGGCCCAGGGGTTCCTACGAGCAGTACTTC. Encoded protein: CASSTDGPRGSYEQYF.

CDR3 nucleotide sequence: TGTGCCAGCAAGACTAGCGGGTCCACCTACGAGCAGTACTTC. Protein product: CASKTSGSTYEQYF. This chain uses TRBV6-8 with TRBJ2-7; 10 nucleotides match TRBD2. The CDR3 runs to 14 residues. Germline V lookup: CDR1 MNHGY, CDR2 SAAAGT. The J segment lost 2 bases and the V segment lost 7 bases, leaving 5 bases of the junction unmatched.

The chain carries TRBV19 and TRBJ1-1, with D tentatively TRBD1 (5 bases). V was pared by 9 bases and J by 0 bases, with 17 bases between. The V gene's germline CDR1 is LNHDA and CDR2 SQIVND (reference sequence). The CDR3 is 15 residues long. The CDR3 DNA sequence: TGTGCCAGCTCTAGACAGCCAGTGCTGAACACTGAAGCTTTCTTT. It codes for CASSRQPVLNTEAFF.

The CDR3 reads CASSQDMLTGAFYEQYF. The CDR3 DNA sequence: TGCGCCAGCAGCCAAGATATGTTGACGGGAGCCTTCTACGAGCAGTACTTC. V and J are TRBV1 and TRBJ2-7; the table names TRBD2, a call not compared with the DNA. TRBV1 is labeled a pseudogene. The CDR3 contains 17 residues.

This clone was recorded only once. The chain combines TRBV7-7 with TRBJ2-3, with D possibly matching TRBD2 (5 bases). V lost 6 bases and J 1 base, leaving 14 bases between the germline ends. CDR1 and CDR2 (germline): SSHAT, FNYEAQ (reference sequence). This CDR3 comprises 15 residues. The CDR3 sequence is CASSLGREGTDTQYF. The CDR3 DNA reads as TGTGCCAGCAGTCTTGGTCGGGAAGGCACAGATACGCAGTATTTT.

This chain connects TRBV10-2 to TRBJ2-1, with 9 bases fitting TRBD2. After removal of 0 bases from V and 4 bases from J, the junction contained 1 base not matched to a gene. The germline V gene encodes CDR1 WSHSY and CDR2 SAAADI. This CDR3 has 15 residues. CDR3 sequence (DNA): TGCGCCAGCAGTGAGTCAAGCGGGAGGTACAATGAGCAGTTCTTC. This translates into CASSESSGRYNEQFF.

The chain employs TRBV6-8 and TRBJ2-1; the match to TRBD2 covers 9 bases. The CDR3 is 15 residues long. Germline trimming cut 2 bases from V and 7 bases from J; bases unmatched to any gene: 6. Germline V gene data show CDR1 as MNHGY and CDR2 as SAAAGT. CDR3 residues: CASSYRLAGWNEQFF. The CDR3 DNA sequence: TGTGCCAGCAGTTACCGGCTAGCGGGATGGAATGAGCAGTTCTTC.

In its sample, this clone was seen once. The rearrangement uses TRBV7-4 and TRBJ2-3; the match to TRBD1 covers 7 bases. V shed 10 bases and J 2 bases; nucleotides not matched to a gene: 6. The germline CDR1 and CDR2 sequences are SGHVT and SQSDAQ. This CDR3 region has 13 residues. CDR3 protein: CAIPGQFTDTQYF. CDR3 bases: TGTGCCATCCCGGGACAGTTCACAGATACGCAGTATTTT. The complete variable domain, with remaining parts taken from reference TRBV7-4 and TRBJ2-3, reads GAGVSQSPRYKVAKRGRDVALRCDSISGHVTLYWYRQTLGQGSEVLTYSQSDAQRDKSGRPSGRFSAERPERSVSTLKIQRTEQGDSAVYLCAIPGQFTDTQYFGPGTRLTVL.

This clone has a single count. This chain uses TRBV28 with TRBJ1-4, with 8 bases that match TRBD1. With V trimmed by 6 bases and J by 6 bases, 6 bases remained unmatched. CDR1 is MDHEN, CDR2 SYDVKM, per germline. The CDR3 consists of 14 residues. The CDR3 reads CASSKRQGHEKLFF. The CDR3, as DNA: TGTGCCAGCAGCAAACGACAGGGGCATGAAAAACTGTTTTTT.

V is TRBV18 and J is TRBJ1-1; maybe TRBD1 (5 bases). The CDR3 covers 13 residues. Germline CDR1 and CDR2: KGHSH and LQKENI. V gave up 2 bases and J gave up 5 bases, with 9 bases separating them. The CDR3 DNA reads as TGTGCCAGCTCACCAGAAAGGGGAACTGAAGCTTTCTTT. Its translation is CASSPERGTEAFF.

The genes are TRBV28 and TRBJ1-2; TRBD1 agrees at 7 bases. This CDR3 region has 15 residues. V gave up 5 bases and J gave up 2 bases; unmatched junction bases: 8. Germline CDR1 and CDR2: MDHEN and SYDVKM. CDR3 DNA: TGTGCCAGCAGTCTCACCCCGACAGGGAACTATGGCTACACCTTC. Protein product: CASSLTPTGNYGYTF.

The gene calls are TRBV7-6 and TRBJ2-1; 9 nucleotides agree with TRBD2. CDR3 length: 17 amino acids. Germline CDR1 and CDR2: SGHVS and FNYEAQ. V lost 3 bases, J lost 8 bases, and 14 bases stayed unmatched. CDR3 sequence reads: CASSLDSGLAGSDEQFF. The CDR3 DNA sequence: TGTGCCAGCAGCTTGGACTCCGGGCTAGCGGGATCTGATGAGCAGTTCTTC.

The CDR3 here is CASSPRTGGKDTEAFF. The CDR3 DNA sequence: TGCGCCAGCAGCCCTCGGACAGGGGGCAAAGACACTGAAGCTTTCTTT. The chain combines TRBV5-1 with TRBJ1-1; 11 nucleotides line up with TRBD1. V lost 4 bases and J lost 3; bases outside the gene matches: 8. The CDR3 consists of 16 residues. Germline V CDR1 and CDR2: SGHRS, YFSETQ.

The V gene is TRBV6-8, the J gene TRBJ1-1; TRBD1 matches at 9 bases. The CDR3 contains 17 residues. CDR1 is MNHGY and CDR2 is SAAAGT in the germline V gene. After removal of 0 bases from V and 4 bases from J, the junction contained 9 bases not matched to a gene. The CDR3 loop is CASSYSDRGYDGTEAFF. The CDR3 coding sequence is TGTGCCAGCAGTTACTCGGACAGGGGATATGATGGCACTGAAGCTTTCTTT.

In this sample, this clone turned up once. The CDR3 loop reads CASSLGLAGVSNEQFF. The CDR3 DNA reads as TGTGCCAGCAGCTTGGGACTAGCGGGAGTATCGAATGAGCAGTTCTTC. V and J are TRBV7-6 and TRBJ2-1, with TRBD2 matching over 14 bases. Germline CDR1 and CDR2: SGHVS and FNYEAQ. CDR3 length: 16 residues. The V gene end was trimmed by 3 bases and the J gene end by 7 bases; junction bases not matched to a gene: 5.

This clone was counted a single time. The chain has TRBV6-8 and TRBJ2-7; tentatively, D is TRBD1 (6 bases). Deletions cut 8 bases from V and 6 bases from J, with 20 bases between. CDR3 length: 14 residues. Looked up from germline, CDR1 is MNHGY and CDR2 is SAAAGT. The CDR3 DNA reads as TGTGCCAGCGGAAAATTTACAGGGCCGCTCGAGCAGTACTTC. Its translation is CASGKFTGPLEQYF.

The J gene is TRBJ2-1, the V gene TRBV5-1; D is perhaps TRBD2 (6 bases). Germline V lookup: CDR1 SGHRS, CDR2 YFSETQ. The CDR3 length is 17 residues. V lost 2 bases to trimming and J lost 4 bases, with 19 bases between them. This CDR3 reads CASSLSPVGTGYNEQFF. For the CDR3, the DNA is TGCGCCAGCAGCTTAAGTCCGGTGGGGACTGGATACAATGAGCAGTTCTTC.

This chain joins TRBV6-8 and TRBJ2-1; unclear D gene. The CDR3 loop spans 14 amino acids. Germline V CDR1 and CDR2: MNHGY, SAAAGT. The V end was cut by 3 bases, the J end by 5 bases, with 11 bases between. The CDR3 is CASSYSALDNEQFF. The CDR3, as DNA: TGTGCCAGCAGTTATTCCGCCCTAGACAATGAGCAGTTCTTC.

The rearrangement links TRBV7-4 to TRBJ1-2; TRBD1 might be the D (6 bases). The V and J ends lost 5 bases and 8 bases respectively, with 15 bases between them. This CDR3 is built from 13 residues. Germline assignment: CDR1 SGHVT and CDR2 SQSDAQ. The CDR3 DNA is TGTGCCAGCAGCCCACAGGGACTAGAGGGCTACACCTTC. It translates to CASSPQGLEGYTF.

This clone is medium-sized (0.01 to 0.1%). The chain joins TRBV11-3 to TRBJ2-1; D is perhaps TRBD2 (6 bases). The germline CDR1 and CDR2 sequences are SGHNT and YENEEA. There are 15 residues in the CDR3. The germline V and J ends were trimmed by 0 bases and 5 bases, with 11 bases remaining between them. CDR3 sequence: CASSLELAFHNEQFF. In nucleotides, the CDR3 is TGTGCCAGCAGCTTAGAACTAGCTTTCCACAATGAGCAGTTCTTC.

The chain couples TRBV11-3 to TRBJ2-3; D is ambiguous. V was cut by 4 bases and J by 2 bases, with 13 bases left in between. The CDR3 runs 15 residues. Germline-derived CDR1 and CDR2 are SGHNT and YENEEA. CDR3 DNA sequence: TGTGCCAGCAGCTCCCGGATCCTGGCCACAGATACGCAGTATTTT. It specifies CASSSRILATDTQYF.

V and J are TRBV19 and TRBJ2-6; 7 nucleotides match TRBD1. V lost 6 bases, J lost 4 bases, and 3 bases stayed unmatched. The germline V gene encodes CDR1 LNHDA and CDR2 SQIVND (reference sequence). The CDR3 contains 14 residues. The CDR3, as DNA: TGTGCCAGTAGCCAGGACAGGGGGGCCAACGTCCTGACTTTC. Protein product: CASSQDRGANVLTF.

The V and J genes are TRBV19 and TRBJ1-2; the match to TRBD1 covers 8 bases. The V and J ends lost 0 bases and 3 bases, in that order; junction bases with no gene match: 6. CDR1 is LNHDA and CDR2 is SQIVND in the germline V gene (reference sequence). The CDR3 loop spans 16 amino acids. The CDR3 DNA reads TGTGCCAGTAGTATAGATCGGCCAGGGGGCGACTATGGCTACACCTTC. Amino acids: CASSIDRPGGDYGYTF.

The chain employs TRBV6-8 and TRBJ1-1; no definite D call. This CDR3 comprises 13 residues. Trimming cost V 2 bases and J 1 base, with 5 bases left between them. The germline V gene encodes CDR1 MNHGY and CDR2 SAAAGT. The CDR3, as DNA: TGTGCCAGCAGTTACGGACCGAACACTGAAGCTTTCTTT. Residues: CASSYGPNTEAFF.

In DNA, the CDR3 is TGTGCCAGCAGCTCCTTTCTGGGGGAAAACGGGGCTTTCTTT. Amino acids: CASSSFLGENGAFF. The V gene is TRBV11-3, the J gene TRBJ1-1; D possibly corresponds to TRBD1 (5 bases). The CDR3 consists of 14 residues. V dropped 4 bases and J dropped 11 bases, with 20 bases sitting between them. Germline CDR1 SGHNT, CDR2 YENEEA.